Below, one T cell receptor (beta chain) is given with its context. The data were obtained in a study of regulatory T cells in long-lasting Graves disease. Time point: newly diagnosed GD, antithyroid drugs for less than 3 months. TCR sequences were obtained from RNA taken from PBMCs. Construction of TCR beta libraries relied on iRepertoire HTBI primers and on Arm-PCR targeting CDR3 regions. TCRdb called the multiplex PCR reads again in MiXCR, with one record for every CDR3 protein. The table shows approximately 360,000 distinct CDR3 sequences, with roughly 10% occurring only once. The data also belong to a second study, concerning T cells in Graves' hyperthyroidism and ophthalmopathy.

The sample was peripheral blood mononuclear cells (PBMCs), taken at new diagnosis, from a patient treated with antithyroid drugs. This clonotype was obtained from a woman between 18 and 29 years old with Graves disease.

The CDR3 DNA reads as TGTGCCAGCAGTGCGGGACCTTCACCCCTCCACTTT. It yields the protein CASSAGPSPLHF. The chain joins TRBV7-9 to TRBJ1-6; D might be TRBD1 (5 bases). Trimming cost V 6 bases and J 9 bases, with 9 bases left between them. CDR1 is SEHNR and CDR2 is FQNEAQ in the germline V gene (reference sequence). The CDR3 spans 12 residues.